One sample yielded the 7 T cell receptor beta chains listed below, sequenced in a study of T cells in Graves' hyperthyroidism and ophthalmopathy (dated by TCRdb to about 2019). The library was made by multiplex PCR. For sequencing, an Illumina HiSeq 2000 was employed. The TCR beta CDR3 regions were amplified from the RNA transcripts. The TCR CDR3 was subjected to a first round of RT-PCR using the HTBI primer set and the Qiagen OneStep RT-PCR kit. In TCRdb, the public reads were trimmed at Q25 with fastp and aligned with MiXCR, with productive beta chains retained. All rows with the same CDR3 protein become a single entry with the most common DNA and genes. For this sample there are about 360,000 distinct CDR3 sequences; around a sixth appear just once. 28% of the sample comes from the top ten. The sample consisted of blood. These TCRs come from a woman aged 18-30 years with Graves' hyperthyroidism that later progressed to Graves' ophthalmopathy.

A single count supports this clonotype. With a much larger clone just one base away, this may be a read error. This sequence joins TRBV6-1 and TRBJ2-2; D is perhaps TRBD1 or TRBD2 (5 bases each). Germline V CDR1 and CDR2: MNHNS, SASEGT. The CDR3 runs 15 residues. The CDR3 loop is CASTRTGWVTGELSF. The CDR3 DNA follows: TGTGCCAGCACCAGAACAGGCTGGGTGACCGGGGAGCTGTCTTTT.

This clonotype was seen at least ten times. J is TRBJ2-4 and V is TRBV7-2; 11 positions match TRBD2. Germline CDR1 SGHTA, CDR2 FQGNSA. The J segment lost 0 bases and the V segment lost 4 bases, leaving 5 bases of the junction unmatched. The CDR3 sequence is 17 residues long. Written as DNA, the CDR3 is TGTGCCAGCAGCTCCCTGACTAGCGGGATAGCCAAAAACATTCAGTACTTC. Translation: CASSSLTSGIAKNIQYF.

This clonotype was found many times. The J gene is TRBJ2-1, the V gene TRBV25-1, with D hard to call. The germline V gene has CDR1 MGHDK and CDR2 SYGVNS. The ends were cut back, 5 bases at V and 5 bases at J, with 7 bases in the middle. The CDR3 loop spans 12 amino acids. The CDR3 nucleotides read TGTGCCAGCAGTCTGTCCCACAATGAGCAGTTCTTC. This gives the protein CASSLSHNEQFF.

This clonotype has at least ten counts. The gene calls are TRBV12-3 or TRBV12-4 and TRBJ2-2; D ambiguous. The germline V and J ends were trimmed by 3 bases and 4 bases, with 6 bases remaining between them. The CDR3 has 13 residues. CDR3 amino acids: CASSFRTTGELFF. Written as DNA, the CDR3 is TGTGCCAGCAGTTTCAGGACCACCGGGGAGCTGTTTTTT.

This clonotype has a handful of counts. The chain is built from TRBV20-1 and TRBJ2-2, with D perhaps TRBD1 or TRBD2 (5 bases each). In germline, CDR1 is DFQATT, CDR2 SNEGSKA (reference sequence). V was trimmed by 6 bases and J by 6 bases, leaving 8 bases between them. This CDR3 has 11 amino acids. The CDR3 nucleotides read TGCAGTGCAAGGGGAGCCGGGGAGCTGTTTTTT. This translates into CSARGAGELFF.

This clonotype was counted at least ten times. This chain joins TRBV30 and TRBJ1-2, with TRBD1 matching over 7 bases. The germline CDR1 and CDR2 sequences are GTSNPN and SVGIG (reference sequence). The CDR3 is 12 amino acids. J gave up 6 bases and V 8 bases, and 9 bases lay outside the gene matches. This CDR3 reads CAGLGTANGYTF. The CDR3 nucleotides are TGTGCCGGTCTAGGGACAGCAAATGGCTACACCTTC.

This clonotype was recorded at least ten times. The chain carries TRBV18 and TRBJ2-7, with D tentatively TRBD2 (6 bases). V was pared by 6 bases and J by 3 bases, with 18 bases between. Germline values: CDR1 KGHSH, CDR2 LQKENI. This CDR3 has 15 amino acids. CDR3 sequence: CASSQQVGEVYEQYF. The DNA for the CDR3 is TGTGCCAGCTCCCAGCAGGTTGGGGAGGTCTACGAGCAGTACTTC. Filled out from reference TRBV18 and TRBJ2-7, the complete variable domain reads NAGVMQNPRHLVRRRGQEARLRCSPMKGHSHVYWYRQLPEEGLKFMVYLQKENIIDESGMPKERFSAEFPKEGPSILRIQQVVRGDSAAYFCASSQQVGEVYEQYFGPGTRLTVT.